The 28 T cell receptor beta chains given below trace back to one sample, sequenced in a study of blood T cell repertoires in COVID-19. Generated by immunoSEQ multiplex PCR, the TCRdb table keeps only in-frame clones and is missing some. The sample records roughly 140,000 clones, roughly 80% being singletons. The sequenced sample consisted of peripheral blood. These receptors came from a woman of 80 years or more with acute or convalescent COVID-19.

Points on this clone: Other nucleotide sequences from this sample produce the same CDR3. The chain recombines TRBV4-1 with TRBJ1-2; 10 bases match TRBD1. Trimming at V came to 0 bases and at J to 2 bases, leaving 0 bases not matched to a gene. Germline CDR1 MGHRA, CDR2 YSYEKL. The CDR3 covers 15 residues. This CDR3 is CASSQEGQGNYGYTF. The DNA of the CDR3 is TGCGCCAGCAGCCAAGAGGGACAGGGGAACTATGGCTACACCTTC.

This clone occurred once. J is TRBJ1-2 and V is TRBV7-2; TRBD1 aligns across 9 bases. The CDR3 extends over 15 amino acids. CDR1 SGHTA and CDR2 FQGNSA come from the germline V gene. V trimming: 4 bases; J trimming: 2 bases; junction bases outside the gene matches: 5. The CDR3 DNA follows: TGTGCCAGCAGCTCCTGGGACAGGGAAAACTATGGCTACACCTTC. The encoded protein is CASSSWDRENYGYTF.

In DNA, the CDR3 is TGTGCCAGTGGTCTTAAACGGTCGACAGTCCCCTCTGGGGCCAACGTCCTGACTTTC. Its protein is CASGLKRSTVPSGANVLTF. This chain links TRBV19 with TRBJ2-6; D possibly corresponds to TRBD1 (5 bases). Germline V lookup: CDR1 LNHDA, CDR2 SQIVND (reference sequence). V was cut by 8 bases and J by 0 bases, with 23 bases left in between. This CDR3 contains 19 residues.

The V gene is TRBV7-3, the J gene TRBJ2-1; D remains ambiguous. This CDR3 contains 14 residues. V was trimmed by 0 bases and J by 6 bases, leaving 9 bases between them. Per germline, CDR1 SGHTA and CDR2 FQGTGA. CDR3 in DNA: TGTGCCAGCAGCTTAACGAGGCCTAGCAATGAGCAGTTCTTC. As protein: CASSLTRPSNEQFF.

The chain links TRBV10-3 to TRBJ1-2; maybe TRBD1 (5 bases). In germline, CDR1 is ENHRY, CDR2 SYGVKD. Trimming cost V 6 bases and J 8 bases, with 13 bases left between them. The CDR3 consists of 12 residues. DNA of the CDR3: TGTGCCATCAGCCCAGGGAGGAAGGGCTACACCTTC. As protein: CAISPGRKGYTF.

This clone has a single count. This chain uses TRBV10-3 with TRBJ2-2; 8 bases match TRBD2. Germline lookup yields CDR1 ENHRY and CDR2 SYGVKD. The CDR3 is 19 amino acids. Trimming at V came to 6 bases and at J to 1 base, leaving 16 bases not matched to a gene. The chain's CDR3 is CAISEHGSGTTRNTGELFF. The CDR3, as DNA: TGTGCCATCAGCGAACATGGTAGCGGGACTACTAGGAACACCGGGGAGCTGTTTTTT.

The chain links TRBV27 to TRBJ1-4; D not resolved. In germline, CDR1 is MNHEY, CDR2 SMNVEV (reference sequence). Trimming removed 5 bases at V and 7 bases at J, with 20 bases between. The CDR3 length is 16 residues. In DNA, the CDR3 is TGTGCCAGCAGTCCGGGATCAGGCCGTCTAGGTGAAAAACTGTTTTTT. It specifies CASSPGSGRLGEKLFF.

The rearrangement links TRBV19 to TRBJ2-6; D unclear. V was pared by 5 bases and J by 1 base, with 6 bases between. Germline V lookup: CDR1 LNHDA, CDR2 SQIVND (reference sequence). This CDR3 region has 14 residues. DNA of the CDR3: TGTGCCAGTAGTCCTTTATCTGGGGCCAACGTCCTGACTTTC. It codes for CASSPLSGANVLTF.

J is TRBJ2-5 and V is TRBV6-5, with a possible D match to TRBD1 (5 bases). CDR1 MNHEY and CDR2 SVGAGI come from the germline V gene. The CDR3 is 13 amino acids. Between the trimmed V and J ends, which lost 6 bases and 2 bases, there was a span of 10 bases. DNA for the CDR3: TGTGCCAGCAGGACCGACAGTCAAGAGACCCAGTACTTC. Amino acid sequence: CASRTDSQETQYF.

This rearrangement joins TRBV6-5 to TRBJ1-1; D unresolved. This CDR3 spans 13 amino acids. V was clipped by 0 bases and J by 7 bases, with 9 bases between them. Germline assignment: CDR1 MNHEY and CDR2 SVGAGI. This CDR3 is CASSYSMTFEAFF. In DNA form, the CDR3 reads TGTGCCAGCAGTTACTCGATGACATTTGAAGCTTTCTTT.

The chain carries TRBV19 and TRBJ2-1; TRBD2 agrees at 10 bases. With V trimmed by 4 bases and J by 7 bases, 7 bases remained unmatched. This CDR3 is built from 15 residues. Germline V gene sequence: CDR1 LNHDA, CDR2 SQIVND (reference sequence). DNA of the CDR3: TGTGCCAGTAGTAGGCTAGCGGGGGCTGCGAATGAGCAGTTCTTC. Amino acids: CASSRLAGAANEQFF.

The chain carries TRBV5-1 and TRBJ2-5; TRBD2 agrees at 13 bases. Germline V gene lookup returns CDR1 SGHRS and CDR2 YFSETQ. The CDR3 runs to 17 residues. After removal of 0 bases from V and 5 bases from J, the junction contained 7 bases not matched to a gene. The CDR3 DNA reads TGCGCCAGCAGCTTGGTAACCGGGACTAGCGGGACGGAGACCCAGTACTTC. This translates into CASSLVTGTSGTETQYF.

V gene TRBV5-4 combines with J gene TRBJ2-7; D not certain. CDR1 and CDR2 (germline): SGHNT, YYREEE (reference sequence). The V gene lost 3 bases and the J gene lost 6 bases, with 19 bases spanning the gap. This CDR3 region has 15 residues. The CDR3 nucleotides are TGTGCCAGCAGCTCCGGCGGCCTACGTCCCTCCGAGCAGTACTTC. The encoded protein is CASSSGGLRPSEQYF.

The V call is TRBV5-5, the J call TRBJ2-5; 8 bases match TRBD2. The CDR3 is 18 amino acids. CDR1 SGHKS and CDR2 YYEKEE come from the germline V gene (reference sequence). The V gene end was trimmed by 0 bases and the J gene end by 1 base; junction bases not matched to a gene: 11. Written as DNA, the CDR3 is TGTGCCAGCAGCTTGGTGGGGACTAGGGTGTTACTCCAAGAGACCCAGTACTTC. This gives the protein CASSLVGTRVLLQETQYF. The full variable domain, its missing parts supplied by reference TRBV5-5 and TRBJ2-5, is DAGVTQSPTHLIKTRGQQVTLRCSPISGHKSVSWYQQVLGQGPQFIFQYYEKEERGRGNFPDRFSARQFPNYSSELNVNALLLGDSALYLCASSLVGTRVLLQETQYFGPGTRLLVL.

Written as DNA, the CDR3 is TGTGCCAGCAGCTTGGTTCCGGGGGGCACTGAAGCTTTCTTT. Its protein product is CASSLVPGGTEAFF. The rearrangement links TRBV5-6 to TRBJ1-1, with D perhaps matching TRBD1 (5 bases). The germline V and J ends were trimmed by 0 bases and 4 bases, with 10 bases remaining between them. This CDR3 comprises 14 residues. CDR1 is SGHDT, CDR2 YYEEEE, per germline.

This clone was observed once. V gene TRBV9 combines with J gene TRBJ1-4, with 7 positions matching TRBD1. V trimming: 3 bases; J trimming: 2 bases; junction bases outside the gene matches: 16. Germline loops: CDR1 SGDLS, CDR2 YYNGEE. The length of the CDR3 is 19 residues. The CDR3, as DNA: TGTGCCAGCAGCGCGCCGATGACAGGGACACAACGGACTAATGAAAAACTGTTTTTT. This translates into CASSAPMTGTQRTNEKLFF.

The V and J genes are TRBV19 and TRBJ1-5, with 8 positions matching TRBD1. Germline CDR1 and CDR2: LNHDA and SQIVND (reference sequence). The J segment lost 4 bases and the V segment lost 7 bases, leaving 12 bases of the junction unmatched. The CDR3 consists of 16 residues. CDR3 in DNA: TGTGCCAGTATTGGGGGACAGGCCCCGCGGAATCAGCCCCAGCATTTT. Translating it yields CASIGGQAPRNQPQHF.

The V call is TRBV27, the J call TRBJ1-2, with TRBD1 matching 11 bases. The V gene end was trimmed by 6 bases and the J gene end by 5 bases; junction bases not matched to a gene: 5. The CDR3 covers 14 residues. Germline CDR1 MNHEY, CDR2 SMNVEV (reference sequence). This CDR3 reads CASRGQGEFYGYTF. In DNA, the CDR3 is TGTGCCAGCAGGGGACAGGGGGAATTTTATGGCTACACCTTC.

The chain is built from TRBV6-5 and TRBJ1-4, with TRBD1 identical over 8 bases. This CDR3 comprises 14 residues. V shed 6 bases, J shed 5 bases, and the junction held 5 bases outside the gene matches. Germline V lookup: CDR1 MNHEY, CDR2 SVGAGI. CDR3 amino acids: CASSRQGINEKLFF. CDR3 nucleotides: TGTGCCAGCAGCAGACAGGGGATAAATGAAAAACTGTTTTTT.

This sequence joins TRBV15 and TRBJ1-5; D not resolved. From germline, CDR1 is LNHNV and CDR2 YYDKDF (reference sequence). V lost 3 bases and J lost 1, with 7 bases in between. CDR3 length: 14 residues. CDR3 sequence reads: CATSSVPSNQPQHF. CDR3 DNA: TGTGCCACCAGCAGTGTCCCGAGCAATCAGCCCCAGCATTTT. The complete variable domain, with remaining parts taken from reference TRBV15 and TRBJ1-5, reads DAMVIQNPRYQVTQFGKPVTLSCSQTLNHNVMYWYQQKSSQAPKLLFHYYDKDFNNEADTPDNFQSRRPNTSFCFLDIRSPGLGDTAMYLCATSSVPSNQPQHFGDGTRLSIL.

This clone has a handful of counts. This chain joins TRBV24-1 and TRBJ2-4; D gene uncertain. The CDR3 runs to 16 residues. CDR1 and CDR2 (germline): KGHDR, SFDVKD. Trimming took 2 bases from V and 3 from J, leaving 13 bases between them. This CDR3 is CATSDSPRSLKNIQYF. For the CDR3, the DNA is TGTGCCACCAGTGATTCTCCTCGGTCCCTCAAAAACATTCAGTACTTC.

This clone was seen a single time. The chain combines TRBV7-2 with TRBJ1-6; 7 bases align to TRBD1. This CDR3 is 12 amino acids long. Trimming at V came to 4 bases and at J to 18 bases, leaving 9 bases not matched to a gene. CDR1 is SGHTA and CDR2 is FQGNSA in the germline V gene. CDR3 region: CASSYRQGFPHF. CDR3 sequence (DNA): TGTGCCAGCAGCTACCGACAGGGATTCCCCCACTTT.

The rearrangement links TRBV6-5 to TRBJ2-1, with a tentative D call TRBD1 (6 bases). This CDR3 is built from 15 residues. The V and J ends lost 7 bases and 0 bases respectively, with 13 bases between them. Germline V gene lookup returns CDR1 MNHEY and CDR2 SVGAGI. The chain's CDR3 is CASTKQGSSYNEQFF. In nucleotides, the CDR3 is TGTGCCAGCACAAAACAGGGAAGCTCCTACAATGAGCAGTTCTTC.

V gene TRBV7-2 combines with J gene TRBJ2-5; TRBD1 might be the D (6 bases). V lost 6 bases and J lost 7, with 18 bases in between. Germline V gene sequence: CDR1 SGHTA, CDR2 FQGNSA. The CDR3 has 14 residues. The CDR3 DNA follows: TGTGCCAGCAGTAACAACAGGGATATTGGGACCCAGTACTTC. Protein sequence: CASSNNRDIGTQYF.

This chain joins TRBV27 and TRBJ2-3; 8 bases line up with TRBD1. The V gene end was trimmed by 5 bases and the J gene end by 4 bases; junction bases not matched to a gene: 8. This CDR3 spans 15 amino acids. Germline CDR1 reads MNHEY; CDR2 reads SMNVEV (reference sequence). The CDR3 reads CASSPWTGKADTQYF. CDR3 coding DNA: TGTGCCAGCAGTCCTTGGACAGGGAAAGCAGATACGCAGTATTTT.

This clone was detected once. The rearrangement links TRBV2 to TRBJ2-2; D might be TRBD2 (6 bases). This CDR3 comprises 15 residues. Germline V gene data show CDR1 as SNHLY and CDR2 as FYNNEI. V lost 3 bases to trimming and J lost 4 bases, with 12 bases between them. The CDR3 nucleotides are TGTGCCAGCAGTGATTCGGGAGCAGGCACCGGGGAGCTGTTTTTT. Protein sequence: CASSDSGAGTGELFF.

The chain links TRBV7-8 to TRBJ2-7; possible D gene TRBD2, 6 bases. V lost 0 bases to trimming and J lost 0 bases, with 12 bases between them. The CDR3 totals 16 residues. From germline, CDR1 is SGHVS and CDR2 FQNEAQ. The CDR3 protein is CASSLAHGSSSYEQYF. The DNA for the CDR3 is TGTGCCAGCAGCTTAGCCCACGGGAGCAGCTCCTACGAGCAGTACTTC.

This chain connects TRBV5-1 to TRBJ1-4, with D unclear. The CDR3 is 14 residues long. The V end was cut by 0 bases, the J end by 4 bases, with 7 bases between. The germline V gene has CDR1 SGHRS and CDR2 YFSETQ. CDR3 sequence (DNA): TGCGCCAGCAGCTTGGGACGGAGTAATGAAAAACTGTTTTTT. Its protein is CASSLGRSNEKLFF.